Below are 9 T cell receptor beta chains sequenced from a single sample in a study of CD4+ T cells in melanoma. Data came from immunoSEQ multiplex PCR; TCRdb stores just in-frame clones and leaves some out. The repertoire has about 9,600 clones, about 68% of them found once; the top ten carry less than 25%. The sequenced sample was cells from a culture (not recorded whether cultured in vitro). Receptors were obtained from a human donor with melanoma.

The genes are TRBV18 and TRBJ1-4; D may be TRBD1 (5 bases). Germline loops: CDR1 KGHSH, CDR2 LQKENI. This CDR3 comprises 16 residues. Trimming cost V 3 bases and J 5 bases, with 16 bases left between them. The chain's CDR3 is CASSPGRGSENEKLFF. CDR3 bases: TGTGCCAGCTCACCTGGCCGGGGGAGCGAGAATGAAAAACTGTTTTTT. The variable domain in full, with the rest retrieved from reference TRBV18 and TRBJ1-4, is NAGVMQNPRHLVRRRGQEARLRCSPMKGHSHVYWYRQLPEEGLKFMVYLQKENIIDESGMPKERFSAEFPKEGPSILRIQQVVRGDSAAYFCASSPGRGSENEKLFFGSGTQLSVL.

This clone was counted a few times. This chain links TRBV6-5 with TRBJ1-6; unclear D gene. Germline-derived CDR1 and CDR2 are MNHEY and SVGAGI. V shed 5 bases and J shed 9 bases, with 8 bases lying between them. This CDR3 has 12 amino acids. The CDR3 loop is CASSTPSSPLHF. CDR3 in DNA: TGTGCCAGCAGTACCCCCAGTTCACCCCTCCACTTT.

The gene calls are TRBV5-5 and TRBJ2-2; D perhaps matches TRBD2 (5 bases). Per germline, CDR1 SGHKS and CDR2 YYEKEE (reference sequence). This CDR3 contains 13 residues. V lost 0 bases to trimming and J lost 6 bases, with 6 bases between them. The DNA of the CDR3 is TGTGCCAGCAGCTTGGTGAGGGCCGGGGAGCTGTTTTTT. Its protein product is CASSLVRAGELFF. Drawing the rest from reference TRBV5-5 and TRBJ2-2, the complete variable domain is DAGVTQSPTHLIKTRGQQVTLRCSPISGHKSVSWYQQVLGQGPQFIFQYYEKEERGRGNFPDRFSARQFPNYSSELNVNALLLGDSALYLCASSLVRAGELFFGEGSRLTVL.

CDR3 residues: CASSLTGTDTQYF. The CDR3 DNA reads TGTGCCAGCAGCTTAACTGGCACAGATACGCAGTATTTT. The chain has TRBV7-3 and TRBJ2-3; D uncertain. From germline, CDR1 is SGHTA and CDR2 FQGTGA. Deletions cut 0 bases from V and 1 base from J, with 2 bases between. The CDR3 is made up of 13 amino acids.

The chain has TRBV2 and TRBJ2-3; D could derive from TRBD1 or TRBD2 (5 bases each). Germline V CDR1 and CDR2: SNHLY, FYNNEI. Deletions cut 4 bases from V and 6 bases from J, with 8 bases between. This CDR3 has 12 amino acids. The CDR3 loop is CASSVREDTQYF. DNA of the CDR3: TGTGCCAGCAGTGTCAGGGAGGATACGCAGTATTTT.

The chain employs TRBV13 and TRBJ2-7; perhaps TRBD2 as D (6 bases). This CDR3 spans 13 amino acids. Germline V gene sequence: CDR1 PRHDT, CDR2 FYEKMQ (reference sequence). V lost 6 bases, J lost 6 bases, and 15 bases lay in between. The CDR3 coding sequence is TGTGCCAGCAGTGCAAGACTAGGTTCCGAGCAGTACTTC. As protein: CASSARLGSEQYF. Variable domain in full (rest from reference TRBV13 and TRBJ2-7): AAGVIQSPRHLIKEKRETATLKCYPIPRHDTVYWYQQGPGQDPQFLISFYEKMQSDKGSIPDRFSAQQFSDYHSELNMSSLELGDSALYFCASSARLGSEQYFGPGTRLTVT.

The gene calls are TRBV9 and TRBJ1-6; D is unclear. The CDR3 consists of 13 residues. Germline V gene lookup returns CDR1 SGDLS and CDR2 YYNGEE. Trimming took 1 base from V and 5 from J, leaving 4 bases between them. In nucleotides, the CDR3 is TGTGCCAGCAGCGTAACAGATAATTCACCCCTCCACTTT. Protein sequence: CASSVTDNSPLHF.

The chain has TRBV6-4 and TRBJ1-4; 8 nucleotides agree with TRBD1. J lost 2 bases, V lost 4 bases, and 15 bases had no gene match. Germline V gene lookup returns CDR1 MRHNA and CDR2 SNTAGT. This CDR3 has 19 amino acids. CDR3 loop: CASSVRGQVRRLTNEKLFF. The CDR3 DNA is TGTGCCAGCAGTGTAAGGGGACAGGTCCGCCGGCTGACTAATGAAAAACTGTTTTTT.

The chain is built from TRBV4-1 and TRBJ1-5; D not certain. V lost 0 bases and J 6 bases, leaving 6 bases between the germline ends. Germline CDR1 MGHRA, CDR2 YSYEKL. This CDR3 is 13 amino acids long. The DNA of the CDR3 is TGCGCCAGCAGCCAAGACAGTATTCAGCCCCAGCATTTT. Encoded protein: CASSQDSIQPQHF.